This T cell receptor (beta chain) comes out of a study of post-analysis software for immune sequencing data. This clonotype turned up a few times. What it binds is not known. General observations from the study: Included in a set of about 5 TRBV segments more frequent in patients than controls were TRBV5-6, TRBV5-1 and TRBV20-1.

J gave up 2 bases and V 6 bases, and 7 bases lay outside the gene matches. Germline CDR1 and CDR2: MNHNS and SASEGT. This CDR3 is built from 14 residues. Prepared TCR beta cDNA libraries contained unique molecular identifiers. TCRdb passed the PCR reads through MiXCR, listing each CDR3 protein once. The table includes a few hundred thousand distinct CDR3 sequences, less than 40% detected once. Source material: blood. The chain has TRBV6-1 and TRBJ2-7; 7 bases line up with TRBD1. The sequence derives from a girl younger than 18 with multiple sclerosis. The CDR3 DNA reads as TGTGCCAGCAGGAAGGGACAGACAACCTACGAGCAGTACTTC. This sequence encodes CASRKGQTTYEQYF.